A selection of T cell receptor beta chains follows, all from one sample in a study of CXCR3-negative and CXCR3-positive naive CD8 T cells. Using the 5' RACE reads, TCRdb records one entry per CDR3 protein without DNA. The sample is made up of 130,000 or so distinct CDR3 sequences, and the top ten hold 0.45% to 0.6% of it. Sequenced material: naive CXCR3- CD8+ T cells from blood. The receptors here all came from a human donor in good health. Some clones in this sample may be carry-over from other donors' samples. The CDR3 runs from the conserved cysteine through the conserved F or W. Each record gives: J gene, V gene, CDR3 protein.

J: TRBJ2-2
V: TRBV5-1
CDR3: CASRGTSASTGELFF

J: TRBJ2-1
V: TRBV5-5
CDR3: CASSFGTEYNEQFF

J: TRBJ2-7
V: TRBV28
CDR3: CASSSQNYEQYF

J: TRBJ2-7
V: TRBV5-1
CDR3: CASSLSRALYEQYF

J: TRBJ2-5
V: TRBV29-1
CDR3: CSVELAGDWETQYF

J: TRBJ2-7
V: TRBV11-3
CDR3: CASSQDRDYEQYF

J: TRBJ2-7
V: TRBV29-1
CDR3: CSVFLTPGTGPYEQYF

J: TRBJ2-5
V: TRBV3-1
CDR3: CASSQAPGLAPETQYF

J: TRBJ1-1
V: TRBV12-3/TRBV12-4
CDR3: CASNGGSTEAFF

J: TRBJ1-4
V: TRBV7-6
CDR3: CASSLGSGNLGLFF

J: TRBJ2-4
V: TRBV18
CDR3: CASSPPGRSDKNIQYF

J: TRBJ2-1
V: TRBV7-2
CDR3: CASSNTAGRHINNEQFF

J: TRBJ1-1
V: TRBV6-1
CDR3: CASGSGANTEAFF

J: TRBJ2-7
V: TRBV28
CDR3: CASSLGIGTSGYEQYF

J: TRBJ2-7
V: TRBV7-6
CDR3: CASSPSGVHEQYF